This T cell receptor beta chain was sequenced in a study of long-term antiretroviral therapy in people with HIV. General study results and limits: Repertoire composition at all time points was dominated by clones that had expanded before ART. Data on ART adherence, viral resistance or therapy changes were unavailable.

A word on this clone: Its antigen is unidentified.

Germline CDR1 SNHLY, CDR2 FYNNEI. Deletions cut 4 bases from V and 2 bases from J, with 12 bases between. The CDR3 extends over 15 amino acids. Version v3.0 of the immunoSEQ assay ran at survey level. TCRdb's table, derived via immunoSEQ multiplex PCR, lists solely in-frame clones and lacks some. The sample has tens of thousands of clones, about 79% seen once; the top ten hold approximately 20%. Source: unsorted PBMCs, taken 0.1 years before starting antiretroviral therapy. This receptor was taken from a man between 18 and 29 years old with HIV. This chain uses TRBV2 with TRBJ1-5; no clear D. The DNA of the CDR3 is TGTGCCAGCAGTGTGAGAGGGATAGGCAATCAGCCCCAGCATTTT. Its protein is CASSVRGIGNQPQHF.